A selection of T cell receptor beta chains follows, all from one sample in a study of post-analysis software for immune sequencing data. TCRdb redid the calling of the PCR reads with MiXCR, one entry per CDR3 protein. The data contain hundreds of thousands of distinct CDR3 sequences, under 70% of them singletons. Sequencing used blood. The receptors originated from a girl under 18 with multiple sclerosis. The CDR3 runs from the conserved cysteine through the conserved F or W. The order of the fields is J gene, clone size, V gene, D gene, CDR3 DNA, CDR3 protein. D genes are given only for firm matches. The listing skips clone size in some rows; elsewhere it reads once, few, many or a size class.

TRBJ1-5	few	TRBV20-1	-	TGCAGTGCTAGAGATCGGACAGATCAGCCCCAGCATTTT	CSARDRTDQPQHF
TRBJ2-1	-	TRBV20-1	TRBD2	TGCAGTGCTAGAGATCGGGGCGGGAGTCGGAATGAGCAGTTCTTC	CSARDRGGSRNEQFF
TRBJ2-7	-	TRBV7-3	-	TGTGCCAGCAGCTTTGTTTCGGGGGGCCCCTACGAGCAGTACTTC	CASSFVSGGPYEQYF
TRBJ1-1	-	TRBV25-1	-	TGTGCCAGCAGTGAATTCGGAAGTACGAACACTGAAGCTTTCTTT	CASSEFGSTNTEAFF
TRBJ2-7	few	TRBV29-1	TRBD2	TGCAGCGTTGAAGGCCCCGGGGGGTACTACGAGCAGTACTTC	CSVEGPGGYYEQYF
TRBJ2-7	-	TRBV12-3/TRBV12-4	-	TGTGCCAGCAGTCCCCAGAGGAAAGGCCCCCACGAGCAGTACTTC	CASSPQRKGPHEQYF
TRBJ2-5	many	TRBV20-1	TRBD2	TGCAGTGCTAGACTAGCGGGGGTCCAAGAGACCCAGTACTTC	CSARLAGVQETQYF
TRBJ2-3	-	TRBV12-3/TRBV12-4	TRBD2	TGTGCCAGCAGTCCATTAGCGGGAGAGACAGATACGCAGTATTTT	CASSPLAGETDTQYF
TRBJ2-2	-	TRBV7-3	-	TGTGCCAGCAGCTTGAAGGGAAACACCGGGGAGCTGTTTTTT	CASSLKGNTGELFF
TRBJ2-4	-	TRBV21-1	-	TGTGCCAGCAGCGGGCTAGCGGGTGTCATTCAGTACTTC	CASSGLAGVIQYF
TRBJ2-7	few	TRBV29-1	-	TGCAGCGTTGAATCGGATTCCTACGAGCAGTACTTC	CSVESDSYEQYF
TRBJ1-6	-	TRBV5-1	-	TGCGCCAGCAGCTCCGACGGAGGGGCACCCCTCCACTTT	CASSSDGGAPLHF
TRBJ2-7	-	TRBV20-1	-	TGCAGTGCTAGAGGGGGATGGTCGGAAGAGCAGTACTTC	CSARGGWSEEQYF
TRBJ1-4	-	TRBV5-1	-	TGCGCCAGCTCCGGGGTTCCGGGCTTAAATGAAAAACTGTTTTTT	CASSGVPGLNEKLFF
TRBJ2-7	-	TRBV25-1	TRBD1	TGTGCCAGCAGTGAATACACAGGGGGAACCTACGAGCAGTACTTC	CASSEYTGGTYEQYF
TRBJ2-7	-	TRBV29-1	-	TGCAGCGTTGTCGCCTTGTCCAAGCCTTACGAGCAGTACTTC	CSVVALSKPYEQYF
TRBJ2-7	-	TRBV5-1	-	TGCGCCAGCAGCTTGAGACAGCTACAGTACGAGCAGTACTTC	CASSLRQLQYEQYF
TRBJ2-5	-	TRBV12-3/TRBV12-4	TRBD1	TGTGCCAGCAGTTTTGGGACAGGGGGCGGAGAGACCCAGTACTTC	CASSFGTGGGETQYF
TRBJ2-7	few	TRBV7-9	TRBD1	TGTGCCAGCAGCTTAGGTCAGGGGGCGATCTCTCCCGAGCAGTACTTC	CASSLGQGAISPEQYF
TRBJ2-1	-	TRBV4-1	TRBD2	TGCGCCAGCAGCCAAGAAGTCCCCCTAGCGGGAGCTTACAATGAGCAGTTCTTC	CASSQEVPLAGAYNEQFF
TRBJ2-2	-	TRBV6-5	-	TGTGCCAGCAGACATCCTACAGGGGACTACACCGGGGAGCTGTTTTTT	CASRHPTGDYTGELFF
TRBJ2-7	-	TRBV7-9	-	TGTGCCAGCAGCTTAGGAGCAAACTACGAGCAGTACTTC	CASSLGANYEQYF
TRBJ1-2	-	TRBV14	TRBD1	TGTGCCAGCAGGGGATCAGGGACAGGGAAGTATGGCTACACCTTC	CASRGSGTGKYGYTF
TRBJ2-1	-	TRBV7-7	-	TGTGCTAGCAGTCCACCGGGACTGAACAATGAGCAGTTCTTC	CASSPPGLNNEQFF
TRBJ2-1	few	TRBV20-1	-	TGCAGTGCGCCCGACGGTAGCCGAAGCTCCTACAATGAGCAGTTCTTC	CSAPDGSRSSYNEQFF
TRBJ2-5	many	TRBV29-1	-	TGCAGCGTTGGCGGGACAGCAAAAGAGACCCAGTACTTC	CSVGGTAKETQYF
TRBJ2-7	-	TRBV20-1	-	TGCAGTGCTAGAGATCCAGGACCGGGCTACGAGCAGTACTTC	CSARDPGPGYEQYF
TRBJ2-1	few	TRBV7-3	TRBD2	TGTGCCAGCAGCCTCGGTCGAGCGGGAGGCGATGAGCAGTTCTTC	CASSLGRAGGDEQFF
TRBJ1-6	-	TRBV20-1	TRBD1	TGCAGTGCTAGAGATCCGAGGACAGGGGGCAATTCACCCCTCCACTTT	CSARDPRTGGNSPLHF
TRBJ1-2	few	TRBV7-2	TRBD1	TGTGCCAGCAGCTATACAGGGGGCGAGATAAACTATGGCTACACCTTC	CASSYTGGEINYGYTF
TRBJ1-1	once	TRBV12-3/TRBV12-4	TRBD1	TGTGCCAGCATCACCCGGGACAGGGGCACTGAAGCTTTCTTT	CASITRDRGTEAFF
TRBJ2-3	-	TRBV7-9	-	TGTGCCAGCAGGCTAGTGAGGTCGCCTCAGTATTTT	CASRLVRSPQYF
TRBJ2-1	-	TRBV11-2	TRBD1	TGTGCCAGCACCCGAACGGGACAGGGCTACAATGAGCAGTTCTTC	CASTRTGQGYNEQFF
TRBJ2-3	few	TRBV20-1	-	TGCAGTGCCCAGGCAGTAAAACCAGATACGCAGTATTTT	CSAQAVKPDTQYF
TRBJ1-2	-	TRBV5-5	-	TGTGCCAGCAGCTGGCGGGACCAAGGTGATGGCTACACCTTC	CASSWRDQGDGYTF
TRBJ1-2	-	TRBV25-1	-	TGTGCCAGCAGTGAGCCAGGGAGTGGGGTGGGCGACTATGGCTACACCTTC	CASSEPGSGVGDYGYTF
TRBJ2-7	-	TRBV20-1	-	TGCAGTGCTAGAGACCCTTTGGGGGGACCTTACGAGCAGTACTTC	CSARDPLGGPYEQYF
TRBJ1-1	-	TRBV5-5	TRBD1	TGTGCCAGCAGCCCGGTAGGCCAGGGGGGCACTGAAGCTTTCTTT	CASSPVGQGGTEAFF
TRBJ1-5	-	TRBV7-3	TRBD1	TGTGCCAGCAGCCCGACACCGAACCGGGACAGGGGGCAAAATCAGCCCCAGCATTTT	CASSPTPNRDRGQNQPQHF
TRBJ1-2	-	TRBV7-2	-	TGTGCCAGCAGCTGGGATCACAGGAGTTATGGCTACACCTTC	CASSWDHRSYGYTF
TRBJ2-7	few	TRBV20-1	-	TGCAGTGCCTCAGGACGGGTCTACGAGCAGTACTTC	CSASGRVYEQYF
TRBJ1-1	-	TRBV18	-	TGTGCCAGCTCACCACCAGAAACCCCAAGCGGTGCTTTCTTT	CASSPPETPSGAFF
TRBJ2-1	-	TRBV6-5	TRBD2	TGTGCCAGCAACCAGCGGGGACCCTACAATGAGCAGTTCTTC	CASNQRGPYNEQFF
TRBJ2-7	-	TRBV12-3/TRBV12-4	-	TGTGCCAGCAGTCCATCAAACGGCTACGAGCAGTACTTC	CASSPSNGYEQYF
TRBJ2-7	-	TRBV5-1	-	TGCGCCAGCAGCTTATCTCCCGGGACCCTCTACGAGCAGTACTTC	CASSLSPGTLYEQYF